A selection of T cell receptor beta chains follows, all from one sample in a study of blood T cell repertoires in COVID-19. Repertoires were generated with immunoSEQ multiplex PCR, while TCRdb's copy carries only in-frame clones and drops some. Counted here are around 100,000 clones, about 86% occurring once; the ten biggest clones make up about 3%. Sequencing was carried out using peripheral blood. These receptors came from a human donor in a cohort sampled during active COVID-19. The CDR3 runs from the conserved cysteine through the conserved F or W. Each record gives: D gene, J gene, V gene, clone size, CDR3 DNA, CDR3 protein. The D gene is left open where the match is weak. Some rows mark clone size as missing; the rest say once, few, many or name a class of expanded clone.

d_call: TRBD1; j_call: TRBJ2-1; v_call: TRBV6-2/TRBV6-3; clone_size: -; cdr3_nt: TGTGCCAGCAGTTCCGCGACAGGGGGCATAGGTGAGCAGTTCTTC; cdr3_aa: CASSSATGGIGEQFF
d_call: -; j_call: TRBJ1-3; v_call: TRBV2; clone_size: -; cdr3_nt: TGTGCCAGCAGTGTTCACTCTGGAAACACCATATATTTT; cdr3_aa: CASSVHSGNTIYF
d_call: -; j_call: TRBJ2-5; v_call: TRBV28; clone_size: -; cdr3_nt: TGTGCCAGCAGGACCGGGGTTGAGACCCAGTACTTC; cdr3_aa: CASRTGVETQYF
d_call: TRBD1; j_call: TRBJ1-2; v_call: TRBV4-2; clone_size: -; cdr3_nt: TGTGCCAGCAGCCGCCGGGGACAGGGTGATGGCTACACCTTC; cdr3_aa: CASSRRGQGDGYTF
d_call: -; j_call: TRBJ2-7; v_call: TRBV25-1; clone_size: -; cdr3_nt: TGTGCCAGCAGTGAGACTCAGGGGGGATCCTACGAGCAGTACTTC; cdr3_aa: CASSETQGGSYEQYF
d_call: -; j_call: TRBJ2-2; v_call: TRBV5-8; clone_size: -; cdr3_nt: TGTGCCAGCAGCTTGGAGCTAGGTGTGAACACCGGGGAGCTGTTTTTT; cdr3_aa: CASSLELGVNTGELFF
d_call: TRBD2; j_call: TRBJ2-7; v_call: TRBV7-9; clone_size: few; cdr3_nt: TGTGCCAGCAGTCACCCACTTGCGGGGGGCCCACGGGCCTACGAGCAGTACTTC; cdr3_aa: CASSHPLAGGPRAYEQYF
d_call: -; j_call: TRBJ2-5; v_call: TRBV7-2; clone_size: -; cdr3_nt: TGTGCCAGCAGCTTAGGACTTCTCCAAGAGACCCAGTACTTC; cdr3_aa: CASSLGLLQETQYF
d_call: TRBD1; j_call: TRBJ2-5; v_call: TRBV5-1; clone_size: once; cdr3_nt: TGCGCCAGCAGCCTGGGGGCGACAGGGCAGGAGACCCAGTACTTC; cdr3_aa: CASSLGATGQETQYF
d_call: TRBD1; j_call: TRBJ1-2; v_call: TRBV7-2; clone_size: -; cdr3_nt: TGTGCCAGCAGCTTAGTCGGGACAGGGATTTTGGATGGCTACACCTTC; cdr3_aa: CASSLVGTGILDGYTF
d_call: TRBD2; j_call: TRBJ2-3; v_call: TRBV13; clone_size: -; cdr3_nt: TGTGCCAGCAGCTCCGGGGGATCGGGGGGGCGAACGCAGTATTTT; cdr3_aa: CASSSGGSGGRTQYF
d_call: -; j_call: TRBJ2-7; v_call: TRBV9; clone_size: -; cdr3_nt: TGTGCCAGCAGCCCAAAGGGGGGGTTCTACGAGCAGTACTTC; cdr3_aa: CASSPKGGFYEQYF
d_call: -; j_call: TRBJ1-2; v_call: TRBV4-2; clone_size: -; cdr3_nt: TGTGCCAGCAGCCCGACCCCTTGGGGGCCAGGGAACTATGGCTACACCTTC; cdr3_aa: CASSPTPWGPGNYGYTF
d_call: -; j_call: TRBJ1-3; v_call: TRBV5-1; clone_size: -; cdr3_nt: TGCGCCAGCAGAGAGCTCGGAAACACCATATATTTT; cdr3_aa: CASRELGNTIYF
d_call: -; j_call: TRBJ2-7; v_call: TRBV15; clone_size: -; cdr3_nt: TGTGCCACCAGCAGAATTGGGCAACCCACCTACGAGCAGTACTTC; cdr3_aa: CATSRIGQPTYEQYF
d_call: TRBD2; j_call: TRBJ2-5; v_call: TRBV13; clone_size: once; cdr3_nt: TGTGCCAGCAGCCAACTAGCGGCCCAAGAGACCCAGTACTTC; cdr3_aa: CASSQLAAQETQYF
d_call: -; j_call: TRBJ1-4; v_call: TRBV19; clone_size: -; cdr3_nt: TGTGCCATTGGACCGGGACAAGGAAATGAAAAACTGTTTTTT; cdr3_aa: CAIGPGQGNEKLFF
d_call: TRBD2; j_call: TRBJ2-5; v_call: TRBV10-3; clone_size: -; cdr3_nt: TGTGCCATCAGTTTTGGACTAGCGGGGCTACAAGAGACCCAGTACTTC; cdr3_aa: CAISFGLAGLQETQYF
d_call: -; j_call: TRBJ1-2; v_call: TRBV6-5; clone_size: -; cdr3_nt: TGTGCCAGCAGGTCCACAGGGAACTATGGCTACACCTTC; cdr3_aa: CASRSTGNYGYTF
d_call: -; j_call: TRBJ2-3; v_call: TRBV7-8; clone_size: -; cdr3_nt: TGTGCCAGCAGCTCCCTCCCACGGGCGGGGCCCCCAGATACGCAGTATTTT; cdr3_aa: CASSSLPRAGPPDTQYF
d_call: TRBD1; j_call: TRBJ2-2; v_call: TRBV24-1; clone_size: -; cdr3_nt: TGTGCCACCAGTGATTTCAGGGACAGAATGAACGGGGAGCTGTTTTTT; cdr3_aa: CATSDFRDRMNGELFF
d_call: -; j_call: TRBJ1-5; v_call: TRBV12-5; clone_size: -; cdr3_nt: TGTGCTAGTGGTCCCCTGAGGGGGGGCGGTCAGCCCCAGCATTTT; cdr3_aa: CASGPLRGGGQPQHF
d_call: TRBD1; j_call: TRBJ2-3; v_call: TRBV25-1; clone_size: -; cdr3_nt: TGTGCCAGCAGTCCATCTCGGACAGGGACGAATACGCAGTATTTT; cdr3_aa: CASSPSRTGTNTQYF
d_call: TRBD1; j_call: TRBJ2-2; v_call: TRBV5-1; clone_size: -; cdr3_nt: TGCGCCAGCAGCTTTAGAGGGGGCGGCACCGGGGAGCTGTTTTTT; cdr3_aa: CASSFRGGGTGELFF
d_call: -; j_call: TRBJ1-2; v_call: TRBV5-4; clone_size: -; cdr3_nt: TGTGCCAGCAGCTTGGCGTCAGGGTTTAACTATGGCTACACCTTC; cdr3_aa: CASSLASGFNYGYTF
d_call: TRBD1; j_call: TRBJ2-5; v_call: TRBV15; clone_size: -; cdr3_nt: TGTGCCACCAGCCTAGACAGGGGCCAAGAGACCCAGTACTTC; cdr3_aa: CATSLDRGQETQYF
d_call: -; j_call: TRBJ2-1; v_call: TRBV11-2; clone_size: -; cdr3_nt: TGTGCCAGCAGCTTAGCCGGGGGATTCCCCTACAATGAGCAGTTCTTC; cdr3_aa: CASSLAGGFPYNEQFF
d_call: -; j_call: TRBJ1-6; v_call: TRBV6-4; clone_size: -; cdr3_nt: TGTGCCTCTCGACAGGACTCCTATAATTCACCCCTCCACTTT; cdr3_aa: CASRQDSYNSPLHF
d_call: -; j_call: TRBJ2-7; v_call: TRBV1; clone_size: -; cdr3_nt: TGCACCAGCAGCCGGGAGGGATTCTCCTACGAGCAGTACTTC; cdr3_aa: CTSSREGFSYEQYF
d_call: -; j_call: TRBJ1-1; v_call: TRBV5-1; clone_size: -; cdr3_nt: TGCGCCAGCAGACCCTCGGGGGGGTTGGGCACTGAAGCTTTCTTT; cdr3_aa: CASRPSGGLGTEAFF
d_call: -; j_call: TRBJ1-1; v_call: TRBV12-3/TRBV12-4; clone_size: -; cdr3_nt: TGTGCCAGCAGTTTAAATGCTCTGCGCTTT; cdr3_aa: CASSLNALRF
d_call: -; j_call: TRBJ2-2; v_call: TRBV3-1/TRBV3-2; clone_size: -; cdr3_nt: TGTGCCAGCAGCCAAGGGCTGCACACCGGGGAGCTGTTTTTT; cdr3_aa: CASSQGLHTGELFF
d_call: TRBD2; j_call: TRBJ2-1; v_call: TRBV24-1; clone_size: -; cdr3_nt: TGTGCCACCAGTGACAGACTAGCGGGAGACCCCTACAATGAGCAGTTCTTC; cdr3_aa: CATSDRLAGDPYNEQFF
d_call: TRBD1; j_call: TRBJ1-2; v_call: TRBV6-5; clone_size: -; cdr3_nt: TGTGCCAGCAGGGGACAGTTCTATGGCTACACCTTC; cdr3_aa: CASRGQFYGYTF
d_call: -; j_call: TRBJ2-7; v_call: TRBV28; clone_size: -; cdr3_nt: TGTGCCAGCAGTTTAGTAGCAGCCTACGAGCAGTACTTC; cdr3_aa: CASSLVAAYEQYF
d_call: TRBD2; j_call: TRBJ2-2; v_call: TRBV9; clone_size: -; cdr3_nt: TGTGCCAGCAGCGTATCCCCCCCTGGCGGGAGTAACACCGGGGAGCTGTTTTTT; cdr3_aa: CASSVSPPGGSNTGELFF
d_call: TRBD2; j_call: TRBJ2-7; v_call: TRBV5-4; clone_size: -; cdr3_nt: TGTGCCAGCAGCTTAGGAACTAGCGCATCCTACGAGCAGTACTTC; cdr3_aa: CASSLGTSASYEQYF
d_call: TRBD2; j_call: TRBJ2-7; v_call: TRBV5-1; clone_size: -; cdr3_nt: TGCGCCAGCAGCTTTAGACTAGCGGGGTACGAGCAGTACTTC; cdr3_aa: CASSFRLAGYEQYF
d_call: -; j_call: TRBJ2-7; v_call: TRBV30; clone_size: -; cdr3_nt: TGTGCCTGGGGGGGGGCTTACGAGCAGTACTTC; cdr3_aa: CAWGGAYEQYF
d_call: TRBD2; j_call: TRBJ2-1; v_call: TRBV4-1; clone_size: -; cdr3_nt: TGCGCCAGCAGCCAAGGGCAGGGAGGGAATCCCAATGAGCAGTTCTTC; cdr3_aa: CASSQGQGGNPNEQFF
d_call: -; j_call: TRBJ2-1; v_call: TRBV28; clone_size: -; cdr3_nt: TGTGCCAGCCCATCCCTAGCTGGTGAGCAGTTCTTC; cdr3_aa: CASPSLAGEQFF
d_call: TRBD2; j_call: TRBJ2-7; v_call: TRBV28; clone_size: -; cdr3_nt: TGTGCCAGCAGTTTTCTGCTAGCGGGGTCCTACGAGCAGTACTTC; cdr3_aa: CASSFLLAGSYEQYF
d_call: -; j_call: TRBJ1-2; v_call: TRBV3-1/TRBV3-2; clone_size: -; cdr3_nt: TGTGCCAGCAGCCAAGATGTAGGGAGGGAAGGCTACACCTTC; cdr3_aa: CASSQDVGREGYTF
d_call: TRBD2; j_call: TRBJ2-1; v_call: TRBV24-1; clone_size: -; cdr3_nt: TGTGCCACCAGTGATTTGGGCGGGAGGGCCTTGGATGAGCAGTTCTTC; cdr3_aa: CATSDLGGRALDEQFF
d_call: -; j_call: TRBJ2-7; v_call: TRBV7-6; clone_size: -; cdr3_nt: TGTGCCAGCAGCTTAGCGGGGGGAACCTACGAGCAGTACTTC; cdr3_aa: CASSLAGGTYEQYF
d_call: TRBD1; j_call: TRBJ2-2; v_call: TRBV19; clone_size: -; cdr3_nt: TGTGCCAGTAGGGAGGGACAGGGTACCACCGGGGAGCTGTTTTTT; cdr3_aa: CASREGQGTTGELFF
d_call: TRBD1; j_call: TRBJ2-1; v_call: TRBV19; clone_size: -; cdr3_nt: TGTGCCAGTAGTTTCCGCAGGGGGCTCTACAATGAGCAGTTCTTC; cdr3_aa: CASSFRRGLYNEQFF
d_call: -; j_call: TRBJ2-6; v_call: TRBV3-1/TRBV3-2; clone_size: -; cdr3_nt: TGTGCCAGCAGCTTAGGGGGATCTGGGGCCAACGTCCTGACTTTC; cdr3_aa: CASSLGGSGANVLTF
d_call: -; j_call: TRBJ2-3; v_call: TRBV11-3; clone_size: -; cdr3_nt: TGTGCCAGCAGCTGGGGCAGTTCCACGGATACGCAGTATTTT; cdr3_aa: CASSWGSSTDTQYF
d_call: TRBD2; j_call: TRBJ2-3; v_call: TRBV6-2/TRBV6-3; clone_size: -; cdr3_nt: TGTGCCAGCAGTTACTCAGCGGGAGGAGGCACAGATACGCAGTATTTT; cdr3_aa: CASSYSAGGGTDTQYF
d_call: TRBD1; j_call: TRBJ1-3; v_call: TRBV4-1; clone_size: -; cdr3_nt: TGCGCCAGCAGCCAAGTATCGGACAGGGCTGGAAACACCATATATTTT; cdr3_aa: CASSQVSDRAGNTIYF
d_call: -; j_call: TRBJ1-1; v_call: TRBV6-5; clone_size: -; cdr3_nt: TGTGCCAGCAGGTCTAGGGAGAGCACTGAAGCTTTCTTT; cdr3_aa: CASRSRESTEAFF
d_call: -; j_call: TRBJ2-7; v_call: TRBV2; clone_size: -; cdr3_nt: TGTGCCAGCACGGCAGGGCCCTTCTACGAGCAGTACTTC; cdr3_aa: CASTAGPFYEQYF
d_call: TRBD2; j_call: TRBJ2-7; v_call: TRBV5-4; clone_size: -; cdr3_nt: TGTGCCAGCAGCGGAGGACTAGCGATTAGCTACGAGCAGTACTTC; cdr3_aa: CASSGGLAISYEQYF
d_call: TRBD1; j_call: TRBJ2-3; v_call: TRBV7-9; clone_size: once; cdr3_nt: TGTGCCAGCAGCTTAAGGACAGGGGGCCATAGCACAGATACGCAGTATTTT; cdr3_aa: CASSLRTGGHSTDTQYF
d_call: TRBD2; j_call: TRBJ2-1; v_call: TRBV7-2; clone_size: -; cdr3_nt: TGTGCCAGCAGCCTCATCGCTGGACTAGCGGAGACTGAGCAGTTCTTC; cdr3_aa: CASSLIAGLAETEQFF